The rows below give T cell receptor beta chains drawn from one sample of a study of blood T cell repertoires in COVID-19. The data were produced by immunoSEQ multiplex PCR, yet TCRdb's version contains in-frame clones alone and is incomplete. This sample has about 25,000 clones, with about 89% found just once. Sequenced: peripheral blood. The source is a man between 65 and 80 years old with active COVID-19. Both conserved end residues are part of each CDR3. A D gene is named only where the DNA matches it firmly. Size is stated for part of the rows, as once, few or many counts, or as a class when the clone is expanded.

size: NA
V: TRBV11-2
D: TRBD2
J: TRBJ2-7
DNA: TGTGCCAGCAGCCGGAGCGGGGAGAGATCCTACGAGCAGTACTTC
CDR3: CASSRSGERSYEQYF

size: NA
V: TRBV19
D: NA
J: TRBJ2-7
DNA: TGTGCCAGTAGTATTGCATCGGGGGAAACGATGTACTACGAGCAGTACTTC
CDR3: CASSIASGETMYYEQYF

size: NA
V: TRBV6-6
D: TRBD1
J: TRBJ1-1
DNA: TGTGCCAGCAGCGGACAGGGGGGTCTCGAAGCTTTCTTT
CDR3: CASSGQGGLEAFF

size: NA
V: TRBV9
D: NA
J: TRBJ2-3
DNA: TGTGCCAGCAGCTCCAGGGACTTTACAGATACGCAGTATTTT
CDR3: CASSSRDFTDTQYF

size: NA
V: TRBV27
D: TRBD1
J: TRBJ1-2
DNA: TGTGCCAGCAGTTCGACAGGGGTAGATGGCTACACCTTC
CDR3: CASSSTGVDGYTF

size: NA
V: TRBV7-7
D: NA
J: TRBJ1-5
DNA: TGTGCTAGCAGCTTAATGGGCAAGGTCAGGGTTAGCAATCAGCCCCAGCATTTT
CDR3: CASSLMGKVRVSNQPQHF

size: NA
V: TRBV2
D: NA
J: TRBJ2-3
DNA: TGTGCCAGCCGCCGGGGGACAGATACGCAGTATTTT
CDR3: CASRRGTDTQYF

size: NA
V: TRBV2
D: NA
J: TRBJ2-2
DNA: TGTGCCAGCAACGAAGGGGGTAGCACCGGGGAGCTGTTTTTT
CDR3: CASNEGGSTGELFF

size: NA
V: TRBV19
D: NA
J: TRBJ1-2
DNA: TGTGCCAGTAGTATTGCGGGATCTCTAAACTATGGCTACACCTTC
CDR3: CASSIAGSLNYGYTF

size: NA
V: TRBV7-9
D: NA
J: TRBJ2-7
DNA: TGTGCCAGCACCAGGGGGGTCGAGCAGTACTTC
CDR3: CASTRGVEQYF

size: NA
V: TRBV6-1
D: NA
J: TRBJ2-5
DNA: TGTGCCAGCAGTGAGAAGGGGGTCTGGGAGACCCAGTACTTC
CDR3: CASSEKGVWETQYF

size: NA
V: TRBV14
D: NA
J: TRBJ2-2
DNA: TGTGCCAGCAGCCAAGAAAGAGCTGCAGGGTACACCGGGGAGCTGTTTTTT
CDR3: CASSQERAAGYTGELFF

size: NA
V: TRBV6-5
D: TRBD1
J: TRBJ1-2
DNA: TGTGCCAGCAGGCCCGACAGGGGAGGATACTATGGCTACACCTTC
CDR3: CASRPDRGGYYGYTF

size: NA
V: TRBV28
D: TRBD2
J: TRBJ2-7
DNA: TGTGCCAGCAGTTCCTCACCAAGCGGGGGGGCGGGATCCTACGAGCAGTACTTC
CDR3: CASSSSPSGGAGSYEQYF

size: once
V: TRBV11-3
D: NA
J: TRBJ2-3
DNA: TGTGCCAGCAGCTTAGGCGGAAAAAGCACAGATACGCAGTATTTT
CDR3: CASSLGGKSTDTQYF

size: once
V: TRBV14
D: TRBD2
J: TRBJ2-3
DNA: TGTGCCAGCAGCCAGATAGCGGGGGGCCAAACAGATACGCAGTATTTT
CDR3: CASSQIAGGQTDTQYF

size: NA
V: TRBV9
D: NA
J: TRBJ1-3
DNA: TGTGCCAGCAGCGTAGATACAGGGAGAAACACCATATATTTT
CDR3: CASSVDTGRNTIYF

size: NA
V: TRBV7-3
D: NA
J: TRBJ2-7
DNA: TGTGCCAGCAGCCTATTCGGGGGCTACGAGCAGTACTTC
CDR3: CASSLFGGYEQYF

size: NA
V: TRBV6-2/TRBV6-3
D: TRBD1
J: TRBJ1-5
DNA: TGTGCCAGCAGTATTGGTGGGACAGGCAATCAGCCCCAGCATTTT
CDR3: CASSIGGTGNQPQHF

size: NA
V: TRBV28
D: NA
J: TRBJ1-4
DNA: TGTGCCATCCAGGCCGCAACTAATGAAAAACTGTTTTTT
CDR3: CAIQAATNEKLFF

size: NA
V: TRBV2
D: NA
J: TRBJ2-7
DNA: TGTGCCAGCAGTTACGTGCCCTTGGGGCAGGGAGGCTCGTACGAGCAGTACTTC
CDR3: CASSYVPLGQGGSYEQYF

size: NA
V: TRBV2
D: TRBD2
J: TRBJ2-7
DNA: TGTGCCAGCAGTGAAATTAGCGGGGGGTGGGAGCAGTACTTC
CDR3: CASSEISGGWEQYF

size: few
V: TRBV4-1
D: NA
J: TRBJ1-5
DNA: TGCGCCAGCAGCTCGACGGGGAGCGGGAATCAGCCCCAGCATTTT
CDR3: CASSSTGSGNQPQHF

size: NA
V: TRBV30
D: TRBD1
J: TRBJ2-3
DNA: TGTGCCTGGAGTGCCTGGGACAGAAGCACAGATACGCAGTATTTT
CDR3: CAWSAWDRSTDTQYF

size: NA
V: TRBV6-5
D: NA
J: TRBJ2-7
DNA: TGTGCCAGCAGTACTGCTAGCTCCTACGAGCAGTACTTC
CDR3: CASSTASSYEQYF

size: NA
V: TRBV5-1
D: NA
J: TRBJ1-1
DNA: TGCGCCAGCAGTTCCTGGACTTACCTGAACACTGAAGCTTTCTTT
CDR3: CASSSWTYLNTEAFF

size: NA
V: TRBV9
D: NA
J: TRBJ2-1
DNA: TGTGCCAGCAGCGTTCTGTCCGGGGGCTACAATGAGCAGTTCTTC
CDR3: CASSVLSGGYNEQFF

size: NA
V: TRBV6-5
D: TRBD1
J: TRBJ1-1
DNA: TGTGCCAGCAGTATTCTGACAGGGGAAGGCACTGAAGCTTTCTTT
CDR3: CASSILTGEGTEAFF

size: NA
V: TRBV4-3
D: NA
J: TRBJ2-7
DNA: TGCGCCAGCAGCCACGACAGGACCAACTACGAGCAGTACTTC
CDR3: CASSHDRTNYEQYF

size: NA
V: TRBV9
D: TRBD1
J: TRBJ1-4
DNA: TGTGCCAGCAGCGCTGCCGGGACAGGGATAGTAAAACTGTTTTTT
CDR3: CASSAAGTGIVKLFF

size: NA
V: TRBV5-1
D: NA
J: TRBJ2-7
DNA: TGCGCCAGCAGCTTACGAGGGACCTACGAGCAGTACTTC
CDR3: CASSLRGTYEQYF

size: NA
V: TRBV4-1
D: NA
J: TRBJ1-2
DNA: TGCGCCAGCAGCCAAGGGGGCCATCCAGCTAACTATGGCTACACCTTC
CDR3: CASSQGGHPANYGYTF

size: NA
V: TRBV7-3
D: NA
J: TRBJ2-5
DNA: TGTGCCAGCAGCTTAGCAGTCCAAGAGACCCAGTACTTC
CDR3: CASSLAVQETQYF

size: NA
V: TRBV9
D: TRBD2
J: TRBJ2-1
DNA: TGTGCCAGCAGCACCGGGAGCGGGGGGGGGTCAGTCGAGCAGTTCTTC
CDR3: CASSTGSGGGSVEQFF

size: NA
V: TRBV2
D: TRBD2
J: TRBJ2-1
DNA: TGTGCCAGCCTTAGCGGGGCCTCCTACAATGAGCAGTTCTTC
CDR3: CASLSGASYNEQFF

size: NA
V: TRBV7-9
D: TRBD1
J: TRBJ2-5
DNA: TGTGCCAGCAGCCTCAGCCTACAGGGGAGAGAGGAGACCCAGTACTTC
CDR3: CASSLSLQGREETQYF

size: NA
V: TRBV5-5
D: NA
J: TRBJ2-1
DNA: TGTGCCAGCAGCCCCTACGCCAGTGGGAGCTCCTACAATGAGCAGTTCTTC
CDR3: CASSPYASGSSYNEQFF

size: once
V: TRBV4-1
D: NA
J: TRBJ2-3
DNA: TGCGCCAGCAGCCAAGCGGTTCCGGGAGATACGCAGTATTTT
CDR3: CASSQAVPGDTQYF

size: NA
V: TRBV7-3
D: TRBD2
J: TRBJ2-1
DNA: TGTGCCAGCAGCTCAACTAGCGATCACAATGAGCAGTTCTTC
CDR3: CASSSTSDHNEQFF

size: few
V: TRBV2
D: TRBD1
J: TRBJ1-5
DNA: TGTGCCAGCAGTTCTGACAGGGCCCGCAATCAGCCCCAGCATTTT
CDR3: CASSSDRARNQPQHF

size: NA
V: TRBV27
D: TRBD1
J: TRBJ2-7
DNA: TGTGCCAGCAGTTTAGACAGGGCTTACGAGCAGTACTTC
CDR3: CASSLDRAYEQYF

size: NA
V: TRBV7-3
D: NA
J: TRBJ1-6
DNA: TGTGCCAGCAGCTCAAAGGGGTCGACAGGACCCCTGGAGTCACCCCTCCACTTT
CDR3: CASSSKGSTGPLESPLHF

size: NA
V: TRBV14
D: NA
J: TRBJ1-4
DNA: TGTGCCAGCAGCGGAGGACAGTTTAAACTGTTTTTT
CDR3: CASSGGQFKLFF

size: NA
V: TRBV6-5
D: TRBD1
J: TRBJ1-2
DNA: TGTGCCAGCACCACAGGGGGAAACTATGGCTACACCTTC
CDR3: CASTTGGNYGYTF

size: NA
V: TRBV30
D: NA
J: TRBJ1-5
DNA: TGTGCCTGGAGTCTCGGGGGGGTACTTAGCAATCAGCCCCAGCATTTT
CDR3: CAWSLGGVLSNQPQHF

size: NA
V: TRBV6-6
D: TRBD1
J: TRBJ1-1
DNA: TGTGCCAGCAGGTCTACAGGGGGGACTGAAGCTTTCTTT
CDR3: CASRSTGGTEAFF

size: NA
V: TRBV12-3/TRBV12-4
D: TRBD1
J: TRBJ1-2
DNA: TGTGCCAGCAGCCGGGACAGCTATGGCTACACCTTC
CDR3: CASSRDSYGYTF

size: NA
V: TRBV20-1
D: NA
J: TRBJ1-4
DNA: TGCAGTGCTAGGAGTGAAAAACTGTTTTTT
CDR3: CSARSEKLFF

size: NA
V: TRBV30
D: NA
J: TRBJ1-2
DNA: TGTGCCTGGACCTACGGCTATGGCTACACCTTC
CDR3: CAWTYGYGYTF

size: few
V: TRBV2
D: NA
J: TRBJ1-3
DNA: TGTGCCAGCATTAGTGAGGGATTCTCTGGAAACACCATATATTTT
CDR3: CASISEGFSGNTIYF

size: NA
V: TRBV5-6
D: TRBD1
J: TRBJ1-4
DNA: TGTGCCAGCAGCTCGACAGGGAGCGCCCTCGAAAAACTGTTTTTT
CDR3: CASSSTGSALEKLFF

size: NA
V: TRBV18
D: TRBD1
J: TRBJ2-5
DNA: TGTGCCAGCTCACTGTCGACAGGGGGCGTGGAGACCCAGTACTTC
CDR3: CASSLSTGGVETQYF

size: NA
V: TRBV19
D: NA
J: TRBJ2-1
DNA: TGTGCCAGTAGTAATACAGGATACAATGAGCAGTTCTTC
CDR3: CASSNTGYNEQFF

size: NA
V: TRBV19
D: NA
J: TRBJ1-2
DNA: TGTGCCAGTAGCCGAGACAAAGGACAGAACTATGGCTACACCTTC
CDR3: CASSRDKGQNYGYTF

size: NA
V: TRBV18
D: TRBD1
J: TRBJ1-1
DNA: TGTGCCAGCGCCCGGACAGGGGGGAACACTGAAGCTTTCTTT
CDR3: CASARTGGNTEAFF

size: NA
V: TRBV6-5
D: NA
J: TRBJ2-2
DNA: TGTGCCAGCAGTTGGTCCCAGGGCGGGGAGCTGTTTTTT
CDR3: CASSWSQGGELFF

size: NA
V: TRBV3-1/TRBV3-2
D: NA
J: TRBJ2-2
DNA: TGTGCCAGCAGCCCTCAGACAGGGAACACCGGGGAGCTGTTTTTT
CDR3: CASSPQTGNTGELFF